This T cell receptor beta chain was sequenced in a study of CXCR3-negative and CXCR3-positive naive CD8 T cells. Study context: Per-library TRB read counts averaged about 1.5 +/- 0.3 million, adding up to 110 million to 150 million in total.

CDR1 is SGDLS and CDR2 is YYNGEE in the germline V gene. The CDR3 covers 15 residues. Findings and limits, study-wide: Greater hydrophobicity was found in TRB CDR3s of CXCR3-positive naive cells than of CXCR3-negative naive cells. Memory, not naive, CXCR3-negative and CXCR3-positive cells differed in TRBV-TRBJ usage. Once cells were cryopreserved, CXCR3 expression went down partly, and most assays used fresh PBMCs.

UMI labels and 5' RACE were used to prepare the TRB cDNA libraries. TCRdb re-called the 5' RACE reads; one entry per CDR3 protein, DNA not given. Here the sample table reports under 60,000 distinct CDR3 sequences. With respect to this clonotype: What it recognizes is unknown.

The sequence was obtained from a human donor in good health. Some clones in this sample may be carry-over from other donors' samples. Input material: naive CXCR3+ CD8+ T cells from blood. Subset specified: CD45RO-CCR7+CD27+CD95- naive CD8+ T cells expressing CXCR3 (TNR3+). The chain uses TRBV9 and TRBJ2-3; the D call from TCRdb, TRBD1, cannot be confirmed without DNA. The CDR3 sequence is CASSAGGSFTDTQYF.